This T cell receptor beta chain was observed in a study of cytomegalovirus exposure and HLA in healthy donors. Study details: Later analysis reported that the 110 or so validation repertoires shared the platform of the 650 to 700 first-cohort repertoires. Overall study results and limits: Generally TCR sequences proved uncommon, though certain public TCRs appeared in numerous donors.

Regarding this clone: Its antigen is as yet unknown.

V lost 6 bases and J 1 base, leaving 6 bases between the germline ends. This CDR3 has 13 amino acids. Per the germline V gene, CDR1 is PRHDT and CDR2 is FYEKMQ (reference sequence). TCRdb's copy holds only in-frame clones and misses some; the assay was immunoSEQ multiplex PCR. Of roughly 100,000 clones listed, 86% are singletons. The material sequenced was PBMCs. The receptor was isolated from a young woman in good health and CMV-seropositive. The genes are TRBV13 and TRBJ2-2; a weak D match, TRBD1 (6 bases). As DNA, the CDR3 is TGTGCCAGCAGGACAGGGAACACCGGGGAGCTGTTTTTT. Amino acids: CASRTGNTGELFF. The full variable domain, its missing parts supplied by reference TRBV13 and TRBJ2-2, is AAGVIQSPRHLIKEKRETATLKCYPIPRHDTVYWYQQGPGQDPQFLISFYEKMQSDKGSIPDRFSAQQFSDYHSELNMSSLELGDSALYFCASRTGNTGELFFGEGSRLTVL.